This T cell receptor beta chain stems from a study of shared clonotypes between healthy human individuals. The sample holds a few counts of this clone. This table comes from immunoSEQ multiplex PCR, and its TCRdb copy is limited to in-frame clones, with some not included. The sample holds about 660,000 clones, approximately 79% seen once. V was trimmed by 3 bases and J by 6 bases, leaving 9 bases between them. The CDR3 loop spans 13 amino acids. CDR1 and CDR2 (germline): MNHNS, SASEGT. Sequenced material: memory CD4+ T cells sorted from blood. Subset indicated: CD45RA-negative fraction. The genes are TRBV6-1 and TRBJ2-1; D call uncertain. The source of this sequence is a woman in her 30s in good health. Here the CDR3 DNA reads TGTGCCAGCAGTGATTTCAGACCCAATGAGCAGTTCTTC. It encodes CASSDFRPNEQFF.